Sequencing of this T cell receptor beta chain was carried out in a study of cytomegalovirus exposure and HLA in healthy donors. General study findings and limits: In a later analysis, CMV-associated beta chains were mostly HLA-associated, it appeared. Accounts indicate the classifier identified cytomegalovirus status with strong specificity and sensitivity. In a later analysis, a missense DCLRE1C variant was linked to TCR beta V- and J-gene trimming.

CDR3 length: 18 residues. The V gene's germline CDR1 is SEHNR and CDR2 FQNEAQ (reference sequence). This clone came up a few times. The antigen is unknown. One junction end disagrees with the germline gene, perhaps due to a read error. The PCR had 60 Vbeta and 13 Jbeta primers. Assay used: immunoSEQ multiplex PCR; TCRdb lists only in-frame clones, some missing. The sample consists of fewer than 100,000 clones, roughly 79% of them appearing once. The clonotype originates from a man aged 40-49 years in good health and CMV-seronegative. Sequences were obtained from PBMCs. The V and J genes are TRBV7-9 and TRBJ1-5, with 8 bases aligning to TRBD1. This CDR3 reads CSSSLGSGGEPRNQPQHF. The CDR3 bases are TGTTCCAGCAGCTTAGGTTCAGGGGGCGAACCCCGCAATCAGCCCCAGCATTTT.